This T cell receptor (beta chain) was recorded in a study of T cells after posttransplantation cyclophosphamide. Study outcomes and limitations: Recipient CMV seropositivity and CMV reactivation strongly tracked TRB clonality. Donor-recipient repertoire similarity was low at 1-2 months, rising over year one.

With regard to this clone: The antigen remains unidentified.

TCRdb keeps only in-frame clones here, not all; method: immunoSEQ multiplex PCR. The sample consists of 5,500 to 6,000 clones, about four fifths of them appearing once. The J segment lost 7 bases and the V segment lost 4 bases, leaving 7 bases of the junction unmatched. The CDR3 is 14 amino acids. Germline V gene sequence: CDR1 SGDLS, CDR2 YYNGEE. Busulfan-fludarabine conditioning, marrow transplant, and cyclophosphamide on days +3 and +4 were administered. Sequencing used CD4+ T cells sorted from blood, obtained roughly 350 days after allogeneic stem cell transplant with posttransplant cyclophosphamide. The V gene is TRBV9, the J gene TRBJ1-4; TRBD1 agrees at 7 bases. The TCR sequence derives from a male patient in his forties or fifties who received an allogeneic stem cell transplant from a related donor and was CMV-positive. The graft donor may have contributed some T cells. In DNA form, the CDR3 reads TGTGCCAGCAGCCCGACAGGGTTGGGTGAAAAACTGTTTTTT. It specifies CASSPTGLGEKLFF.